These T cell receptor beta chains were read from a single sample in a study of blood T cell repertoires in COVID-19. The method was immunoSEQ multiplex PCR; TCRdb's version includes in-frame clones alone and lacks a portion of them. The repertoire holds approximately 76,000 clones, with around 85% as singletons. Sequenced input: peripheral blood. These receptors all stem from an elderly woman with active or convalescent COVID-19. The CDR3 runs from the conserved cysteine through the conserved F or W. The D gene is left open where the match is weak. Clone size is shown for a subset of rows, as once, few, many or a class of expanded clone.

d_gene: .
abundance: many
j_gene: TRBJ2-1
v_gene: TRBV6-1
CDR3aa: CASSEAQQGYNEQFF
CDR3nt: TGTGCCAGCAGTGAAGCGCAACAGGGTTACAATGAGCAGTTCTTC

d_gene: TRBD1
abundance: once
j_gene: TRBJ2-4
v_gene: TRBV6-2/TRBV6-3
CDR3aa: CASSDLRIQGAWNIQYF
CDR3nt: TGTGCCAGCAGTGACCTAAGAATTCAGGGGGCTTGGAACATTCAGTACTTC

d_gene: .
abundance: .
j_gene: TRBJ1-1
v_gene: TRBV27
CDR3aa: CASSFGSHRPSRSEAFF
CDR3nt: TGTGCCAGCAGTTTCGGATCCCACCGACCGAGTCGGAGTGAAGCTTTCTTT

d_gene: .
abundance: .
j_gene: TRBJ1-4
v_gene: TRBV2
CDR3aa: CASSVDSSPTNEKLFF
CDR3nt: TGTGCCAGCAGTGTAGACAGTAGCCCAACTAATGAAAAACTGTTTTTT

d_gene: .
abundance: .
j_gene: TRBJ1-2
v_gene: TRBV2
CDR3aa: CASSEARVGLGGYTF
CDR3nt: TGTGCCAGCAGTGAAGCTCGGGTGGGGCTGGGAGGCTACACCTTC

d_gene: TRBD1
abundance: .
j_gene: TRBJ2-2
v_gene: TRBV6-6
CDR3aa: CASSWGQGTSPGELFF
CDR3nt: TGTGCCAGCAGTTGGGGACAGGGGACCTCTCCCGGGGAGCTGTTTTTT

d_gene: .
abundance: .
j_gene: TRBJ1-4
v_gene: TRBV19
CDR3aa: CATEGSGATNEKLFF
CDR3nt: TGTGCCACCGAGGGGTCAGGGGCAACTAATGAAAAACTGTTTTTT

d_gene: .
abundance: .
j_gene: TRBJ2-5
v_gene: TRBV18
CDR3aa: CASSPSWGKQETQYF
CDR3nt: TGTGCCAGCTCACCCTCGTGGGGCAAGCAAGAGACCCAGTACTTC

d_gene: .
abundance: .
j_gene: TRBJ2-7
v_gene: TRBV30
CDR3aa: CAWSGVVPYEQYF
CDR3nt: TGTGCCTGGAGTGGCGTGGTCCCCTACGAGCAGTACTTC

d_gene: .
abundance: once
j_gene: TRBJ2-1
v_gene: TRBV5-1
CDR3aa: CASSPGTTNEQFF
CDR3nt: TGCGCCAGCAGCCCGGGGACAACAAATGAGCAGTTCTTC

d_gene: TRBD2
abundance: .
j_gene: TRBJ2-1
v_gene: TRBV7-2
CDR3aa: CASSDGGYYNEQFF
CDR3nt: TGTGCCAGCAGCGACGGGGGGTACTACAATGAGCAGTTCTTC

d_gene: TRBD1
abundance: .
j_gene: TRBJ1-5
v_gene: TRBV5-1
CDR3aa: CASSQTGGRQPQHF
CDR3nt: TGCGCCAGCAGCCAGACAGGGGGCCGGCAGCCCCAGCATTTT

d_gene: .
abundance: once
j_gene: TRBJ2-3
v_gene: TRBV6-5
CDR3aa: CASSRRKLDTQYF
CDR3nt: TGTGCCAGTAGCCGGAGGAAGCTAGATACGCAGTATTTT

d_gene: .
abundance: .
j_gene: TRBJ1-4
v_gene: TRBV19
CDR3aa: CATTGATNEKLFF
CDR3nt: TGTGCCACCACGGGGGCAACTAATGAAAAACTGTTTTTT

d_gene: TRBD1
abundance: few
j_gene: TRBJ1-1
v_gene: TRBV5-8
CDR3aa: CASSRETGNPEAFF
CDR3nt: TGTGCCAGCAGCCGGGAGACAGGGAATCCTGAAGCTTTCTTT

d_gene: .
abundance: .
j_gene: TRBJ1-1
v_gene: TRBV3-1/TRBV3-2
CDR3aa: CASSGGGNTEAFF
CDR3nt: TGTGCCAGCAGCGGGGGGGGAAACACTGAAGCTTTCTTT

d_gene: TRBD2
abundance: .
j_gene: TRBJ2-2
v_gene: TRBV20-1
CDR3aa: CSASLSGLAGGHTGELFF
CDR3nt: TGCAGTGCTAGTTTATCGGGACTAGCGGGGGGGCACACCGGGGAGCTGTTTTTT

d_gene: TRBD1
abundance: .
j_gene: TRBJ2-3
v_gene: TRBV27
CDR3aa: CASNFDRGRTDTQYF
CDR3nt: TGTGCCAGCAATTTCGACAGGGGCCGTACAGATACGCAGTATTTT

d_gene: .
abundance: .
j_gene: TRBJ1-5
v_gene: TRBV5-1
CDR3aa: CASSLNRVGQPQHF
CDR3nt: TGCGCCAGCAGCTTAAACAGGGTTGGCCAGCCCCAGCATTTT

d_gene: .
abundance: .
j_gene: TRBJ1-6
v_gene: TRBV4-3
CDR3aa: CASSLTWRGWDSPLHF
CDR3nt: TGCGCCAGCAGCCTAACATGGAGAGGTTGGGATTCACCCCTCCACTTT

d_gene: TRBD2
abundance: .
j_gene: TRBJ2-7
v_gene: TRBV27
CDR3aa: CASSMTVAGSYEQYF
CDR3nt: TGTGCCAGCAGCATGACAGTAGCGGGCTCCTACGAGCAGTACTTC

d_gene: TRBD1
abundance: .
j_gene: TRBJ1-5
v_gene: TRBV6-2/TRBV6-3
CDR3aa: CASSYSNRGLEYQPQHF
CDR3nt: TGTGCCAGCAGTTACTCGAACAGGGGGCTTGAGTATCAGCCCCAGCATTTT

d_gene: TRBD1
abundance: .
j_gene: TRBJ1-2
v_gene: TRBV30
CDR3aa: CAWSLTGRYTF
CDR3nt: TGTGCCTGGAGTTTGACAGGGCGCTACACCTTC

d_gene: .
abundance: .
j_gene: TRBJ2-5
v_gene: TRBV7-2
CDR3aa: CASSSRQAQETQYF
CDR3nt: TGTGCCAGCAGCTCGAGACAGGCCCAAGAGACCCAGTACTTC

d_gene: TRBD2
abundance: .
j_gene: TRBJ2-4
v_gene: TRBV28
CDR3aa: CASSLGGGKNIQYF
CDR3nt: TGTGCCAGCAGTTTGGGCGGGGGCAAAAACATTCAGTACTTC

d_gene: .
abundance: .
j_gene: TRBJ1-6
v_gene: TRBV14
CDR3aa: CASSQEIGGDSPLHF
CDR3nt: TGTGCCAGCAGCCAAGAGATCGGGGGTGACTCACCCCTCCACTTT

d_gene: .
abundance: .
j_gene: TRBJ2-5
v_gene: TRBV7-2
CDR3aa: CASSLYSQETQYF
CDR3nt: TGTGCCAGCAGCTTATACAGTCAAGAGACCCAGTACTTC

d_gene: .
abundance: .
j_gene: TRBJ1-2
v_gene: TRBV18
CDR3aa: CASSPGGAYGYTF
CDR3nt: TGTGCCAGCTCACCCGGAGGGGCCTATGGCTACACCTTC

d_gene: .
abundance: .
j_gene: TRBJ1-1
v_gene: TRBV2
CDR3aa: CASKLNTEAFF
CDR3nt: TGTGCCAGCAAGCTGAACACTGAAGCTTTCTTT

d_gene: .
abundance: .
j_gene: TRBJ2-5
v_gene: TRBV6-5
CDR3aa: CASSIRDIQTQYF
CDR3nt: TGTGCCAGCAGTATAAGGGACATACAGACCCAGTACTTC

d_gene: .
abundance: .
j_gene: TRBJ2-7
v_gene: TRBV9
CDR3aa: CASSAGDSGEQYF
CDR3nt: TGTGCCAGCAGCGCCGGGGACTCCGGGGAGCAGTACTTC

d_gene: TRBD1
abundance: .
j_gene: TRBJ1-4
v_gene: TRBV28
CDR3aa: CASSSRGREYEKLFF
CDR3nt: TGTGCCAGCAGTTCGAGGGGGCGGGAATATGAAAAACTGTTTTTT

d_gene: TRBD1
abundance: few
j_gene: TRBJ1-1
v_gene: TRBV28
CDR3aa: CASSFQGAAEAFF
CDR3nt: TGTGCCAGCAGTTTCCAGGGGGCCGCTGAAGCTTTCTTT

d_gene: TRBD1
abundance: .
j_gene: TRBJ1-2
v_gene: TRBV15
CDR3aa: CATSREFPGQGAPGYTF
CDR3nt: TGTGCCACCAGCAGAGAATTTCCGGGACAGGGGGCGCCTGGCTACACCTTC

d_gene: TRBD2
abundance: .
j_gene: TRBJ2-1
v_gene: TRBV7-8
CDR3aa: CASSLSGLAGGNEQFF
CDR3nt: TGTGCCAGCAGCTTATCCGGACTAGCGGGCGGGAATGAGCAGTTCTTC

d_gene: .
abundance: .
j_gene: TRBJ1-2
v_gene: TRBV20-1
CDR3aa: CSASRTNYDDYGYTF
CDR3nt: TGCAGTGCTAGTCGTACCAACTACGATGACTATGGCTACACCTTC

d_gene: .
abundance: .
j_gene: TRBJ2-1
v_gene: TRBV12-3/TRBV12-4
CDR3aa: CASSLVANNEQFF
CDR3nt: TGTGCCAGCAGTTTAGTGGCCAACAATGAGCAGTTCTTC

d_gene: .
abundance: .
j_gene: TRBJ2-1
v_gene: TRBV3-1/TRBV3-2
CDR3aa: CASSPYYARTTQYNEQFF
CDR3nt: TGTGCCAGCAGCCCATATTACGCCAGAACTACCCAATACAATGAGCAGTTCTTC